This T cell receptor (beta chain) is drawn from a study of cytomegalovirus exposure and HLA in healthy donors. Study at large: Among some 400 genotyped donors, around 80% fell in the Caucasian-associated ancestry cluster.

Germline V gives CDR1 LGHNA, CDR2 YNFKEQ. The V end lost 0 bases, the J end lost 0 bases, and 6 bases lay between the germline ends. The CDR3 sequence is 14 residues long. With 60 Vbeta and 13 Jbeta primers, the PCR was carried out. The data were produced by immunoSEQ multiplex PCR, yet TCRdb's version contains in-frame clones alone and is incomplete. The table includes some 52,000 clones, around 70% detected once. The rearrangement uses TRBV4-2 and TRBJ2-7, with D hard to call. The sequencing input was PBMCs. The receptor was derived from a man aged 18 to 29 in good health and CMV-seronegative. The CDR3 sequence is CASSQDPSSYEQYF. The CDR3 DNA reads as TGTGCCAGCAGCCAAGATCCCTCCTCCTACGAGCAGTACTTC.